The clone carrying this TCR beta chain has just a few counts. Its antigen is still unknown. The treatment here: roughly 18 received Ad26.COV2.S at low or high dose, single or two shots; roughly 5 received placebo; per-sample allocation not given. At day 63 after the first vaccine or placebo injection, samples were drawn. This entry is derived from a study of Ad26.COV2.S vaccination and SARS-CoV-2 variants. Measured with immunoSEQ multiplex PCR; TCRdb has only the in-frame clones, and not every one. The table includes under 400,000 clones, around 86% detected once. Study observations and caveats: Whether participants received vaccine or placebo, their non-spike TCR breadth was similar. While placebo recipients had lower spike-specific TCR breadth, vaccine recipients had more. Analyses of TCR breadth and depth may have underestimated total T cell responses.

The CDR3 is 14 residues long. The V end was cut by 1 base, the J end by 5 bases, with 11 bases between. Germline CDR1 and CDR2: SGHAT and FQNNGV. This material consisted of peripheral blood, taken in a trial of Ad26.COV2.S vaccine versus placebo. This chain connects TRBV11-2 to TRBJ1-1; no clear D gene. The origin of this receptor is a person between 18 and 65 years old who received the Ad26.COV2.S COVID-19 vaccine or a placebo. The CDR3 loop reads CASSLVLVGTEAFF. The CDR3, as DNA: TGTGCCAGCAGCTTAGTATTAGTAGGGACTGAAGCTTTCTTT.